This TCR beta chain was identified in a study of blood T cells in healthy people across ages. Alongside a J-beta primer mix, a sample-barcoded 5' primer served in a second PCR lasting 7 to 11 cycles. One entry per CDR3 protein, called by TCRdb with MiXCR from the 5' RACE reads. The profile covers about 1.6 million distinct CDR3 sequences, with roughly a third appearing a single time and about 11% taken by the ten largest. This CDR3 is built from 15 residues. V lost 1 base, J lost 1 base, and 10 bases lay in between. In germline, CDR1 is LNHNV, CDR2 YYDKDF (reference sequence). The people who gave samples were healthy Caucasians from Russia, aged roughly 6 to 100. Each sample had at least 6.5 million PBMCs isolated.

V gene TRBV15 combines with J gene TRBJ1-1; D not certain. This TCR derives from a woman in her thirties in good health. Sample: blood. The CDR3 region is CATSRAGSGNTEAFF. The CDR3 nucleotides are TGTGCCACCAGCAGAGCGGGCTCGGGGAACACTGAAGCTTTCTTT.